Each of the 32 T cell receptor beta chains below was sequenced from the same sample in a study of T cells in Graves' hyperthyroidism and ophthalmopathy. Amplification of TCR beta CDR3 regions used RNA as the template. HTBI primers drove first-round RT-PCR of the TCR CDR3. TCRdb re-derived calls from the multiplex PCR reads in MiXCR, one entry per CDR3 protein. Among hundreds of thousands of distinct CDR3 sequences listed, 14% were seen once. Sample: blood. These receptors were taken from a woman younger than 30 with Graves' hyperthyroidism.

This chain uses TRBV20-1 with TRBJ2-7; the match to TRBD2 covers 10 bases. Germline values: CDR1 DFQATT, CDR2 SNEGSKA (reference sequence). The junction had 3 bases not matched to a gene; V was cut back by 5 bases and J by 2 bases. The length of the CDR3 is 13 residues. The CDR3 protein is CSAYLAGAYEQYF. CDR3 DNA: TGCAGTGCTTACCTAGCGGGGGCCTACGAGCAGTACTTC.

This clonotype was recorded at least ten times. This sequence joins TRBV27 and TRBJ1-2; D is undetermined. Germline V CDR1 and CDR2: MNHEY, SMNVEV (reference sequence). This CDR3 spans 14 amino acids. Deletions cut 4 bases from V and 4 bases from J, with 13 bases between. The CDR3 region is CASSSLSEGYGYTF. In DNA form, the CDR3 reads TGTGCCAGCAGTTCCCTCTCGGAAGGCTATGGCTACACCTTC.

The table lists this clonotype with many counts. This rearrangement joins TRBV28 to TRBJ2-1; 9 nucleotides align to TRBD1. Germline V gene sequence: CDR1 MDHEN, CDR2 SYDVKM. The V segment lost 8 bases and the J segment 4 bases; nucleotides outside the gene matches: 6. The CDR3 consists of 14 residues. The CDR3 DNA sequence: TGTGCCAGCTTGAGGGACAGGGCATACAATGAGCAGTTCTTC. Its translation: CASLRDRAYNEQFF.

This clonotype came up many times. The chain joins TRBV9 to TRBJ1-2, with D unclear. The CDR3 runs to 10 residues. Germline loops: CDR1 SGDLS, CDR2 YYNGEE. Trimming removed 4 bases at V and 6 bases at J, with 4 bases between. In DNA, the CDR3 is TGTGCCAGCAGCTCAGATGGCTACACCTTC. Translating gives CASSSDGYTF.

This clonotype was found many times. The V and J genes are TRBV28 and TRBJ1-5; D is possibly TRBD1 (6 bases). This CDR3 comprises 15 residues. V lost 1 base, J lost 2 bases, and 9 bases lay in between. CDR1 is MDHEN and CDR2 is SYDVKM in the germline V gene. This chain's CDR3 is CASSLSSGGNQPQHF. DNA for the CDR3: TGTGCCAGCAGTTTATCCTCAGGGGGCAATCAGCCCCAGCATTTT.

The sample holds many counts of this clonotype. The chain recombines TRBV18 with TRBJ2-3, with no clear D. The CDR3 is made up of 15 amino acids. V was cut by 5 bases and J by 2 bases, with 14 bases left in between. CDR1 and CDR2 from the germline V gene are KGHSH and LQKENI. CDR3 sequence (DNA): TGTGCCAGCTCAGGGTCTGGTGTAGACACAGATACGCAGTATTTT. This codes for CASSGSGVDTDTQYF.

The sample holds a few counts of this clonotype. The chain has TRBV9 and TRBJ2-3; 9 bases are a match to TRBD1. Per germline, CDR1 SGDLS and CDR2 YYNGEE. The J segment lost 4 bases and the V segment lost 3 bases, leaving 12 bases of the junction unmatched. CDR3 size: 17 residues. The DNA of the CDR3 is TGTGCCAGCAGCGCCTTATTCACAGGGGGCGCGGCAGATACGCAGTATTTT. It codes for CASSALFTGGAADTQYF.

Many counts were recorded for this clonotype. J is TRBJ2-3 and V is TRBV2, with D possibly being TRBD1 (5 bases). Germline V gene sequence: CDR1 SNHLY, CDR2 FYNNEI. The CDR3 sequence is 16 residues long. Trimming cost V 3 bases and J 2 bases, with 15 bases left between them. The CDR3 region has the DNA TGTGCCAGCAGTGATAGCAGGGCGACTTACACAGATACGCAGTATTTT. Protein product: CASSDSRATYTDTQYF.

In this sample, this clonotype turned up many times. The chain recombines TRBV9 with TRBJ2-2; D call uncertain. There are 12 residues in the CDR3. V lost 3 bases, J lost 1 base, and 1 base lay in between. CDR1 SGDLS and CDR2 YYNGEE come from the germline V gene. The CDR3 DNA reads as TGTGCCAGCAGCGAGAACACCGGGGAGCTGTTTTTT. Protein: CASSENTGELFF.

This clonotype has a handful of counts. The chain has TRBV12-3 or TRBV12-4 and TRBJ2-2; no clear D. The length of the CDR3 is 14 residues. V lost 10 bases and J 3 bases, leaving 15 bases between the germline ends. CDR3 DNA sequence: TGTGCCACCGGACCCCGATCTTACACCGGGGAGCTGTTTTTT. Its protein is CATGPRSYTGELFF.

The chain is built from TRBV28 and TRBJ2-7, with D tentatively TRBD2 (5 bases). The CDR3 totals 15 residues. V lost 3 bases to trimming and J lost 1 base, with 13 bases between them. Germline V lookup: CDR1 MDHEN, CDR2 SYDVKM. CDR3 amino acids: CASSFGRRMSYEQYF. CDR3 in DNA: TGTGCCAGCAGTTTCGGACGGAGGATGTCCTACGAGCAGTACTTC.

V usage is TRBV20-1 and J usage is TRBJ2-1; D is possibly TRBD2 (6 bases). The CDR3 is 12 residues long. The V end was cut by 5 bases, the J end by 6 bases, with 11 bases between. Germline assignment: CDR1 DFQATT and CDR2 SNEGSKA (reference sequence). The DNA for the CDR3 is TGCAGTGCTCCGGACTACTCCAATGAGCAGTTCTTC. The encoded protein is CSAPDYSNEQFF.

The chain combines TRBV12-5 with TRBJ2-1; 8 nucleotides line up with TRBD1. J lost 8 bases, V lost 5 bases, and 8 bases had no gene match. This CDR3 spans 14 amino acids. Germline V gene sequence: CDR1 LGHNT, CDR2 FRNRAP. The CDR3 loop reads CASGRGTGPHEQFF. CDR3 in DNA: TGTGCTAGTGGTCGTGGGACAGGACCTCATGAGCAGTTCTTC.

In this sample, this clonotype turned up a few times. This chain links TRBV15 with TRBJ2-1; 8 positions match TRBD1. The CDR3 extends over 17 amino acids. Germline trimming cut 1 base from V and 2 bases from J; bases unmatched to any gene: 7. Germline loops: CDR1 LNHNV, CDR2 YYDKDF (reference sequence). The CDR3 is CATSRAGSGGTYNEQFF. CDR3 nucleotides: TGTGCCACCAGCAGAGCGGGTTCAGGGGGCACCTACAATGAGCAGTTCTTC.

This clonotype was detected only a few times. CDR3 region: CASSHGPQEYTDTQYF. CDR3 in DNA: TGTGCCAGCAGCCACGGGCCACAGGAGTACACAGATACGCAGTATTTT. The genes are TRBV6-1 and TRBJ2-3; a weak D match, TRBD1 (5 bases). Trimming stripped 6 bases from V and 2 bases from J, with 18 bases between. Per germline, CDR1 MNHNS and CDR2 SASEGT. CDR3 size: 16 residues.

This clonotype was picked up a small number of times. V and J are TRBV6-2 or TRBV6-3 and TRBJ2-7, with D perhaps matching TRBD1 or TRBD2 (5 bases each). CDR3 length: 14 residues. Trimming pared 6 bases from V and 3 bases from J, leaving 15 bases between. Germline CDR1 reads MNHEY; CDR2 reads SVGEGT. CDR3 sequence (DNA): TGTGCCAGCAGGCCGGGACGGAGTTACTACGAGCAGTACTTC. Its translation: CASRPGRSYYEQYF.

This clonotype was observed a few times. The genes are TRBV9 and TRBJ2-6; possibly TRBD2 for D (7 bases). V lost 1 base and J 0 bases, leaving 14 bases between the germline ends. The germline CDR1 and CDR2 sequences are SGDLS and YYNGEE. The CDR3 loop spans 18 amino acids. The CDR3 sequence is CASSVNLGGGSGANVLTF. CDR3 in DNA: TGTGCCAGCAGCGTAAACTTAGGGGGGGGCTCTGGGGCCAACGTCCTGACTTTC.

This clonotype has just a few counts. The CDR3 region is CASSLFEETQYF. CDR3 in DNA: TGTGCCAGCAGCTTATTTGAAGAGACCCAGTACTTC. The chain has TRBV7-9 and TRBJ2-5; D is ambiguous. CDR3 length: 12 amino acids. Germline CDR1 is SEHNR and CDR2 is FQNEAQ (reference sequence). Trimming took 2 bases from V and 3 from J, leaving 4 bases between them.

At least ten counts were recorded for this clonotype. The chain is built from TRBV7-9 and TRBJ2-7; D is undetermined. Trimming removed 5 bases at V and 0 bases at J, with 8 bases between. Germline assignment: CDR1 SEHNR and CDR2 FQNEAQ (reference sequence). This CDR3 is built from 13 residues. DNA for the CDR3: TGTGCCAGCAGCACAGCGTTCTCCTACGAGCAGTACTTC. As protein: CASSTAFSYEQYF.

With regard to this clonotype: A read error may explain this, as a much larger clone is one base away. The CDR3 DNA reads as TGTGCCAGCCTCAGGGATCTCGTCTCCTACGAGCAGTACTTC. Its translation is CASLRDLVSYEQYF. V is TRBV28 and J is TRBJ2-7; tentatively, D is TRBD1 (5 bases). There are 14 residues in the CDR3. With 8 bases removed from V and 0 bases from J, the gap between germline ends came to 14 bases. The V gene's germline CDR1 is MDHEN and CDR2 SYDVKM.

The chain links TRBV18 to TRBJ2-3, with D perhaps TRBD1 or TRBD2 (5 bases each). This CDR3 spans 17 amino acids. Looked up from germline, CDR1 is KGHSH and CDR2 is LQKENI. Trimming took off 4 bases at V and 1 base at J, with 18 bases between the two ends. This CDR3 reads CASSQGMMGSGTDTQYF. CDR3 in DNA: TGTGCCAGCTCACAGGGGATGATGGGGAGCGGCACAGATACGCAGTATTTT.

The CDR3 DNA follows: TGTGCCTGGAGCCGGACGGACCCACAGTACTTC. This translates into CAWSRTDPQYF. The chain combines TRBV30 with TRBJ2-5; D not resolved. Trimming removed 3 bases at V and 11 bases at J, with 13 bases between. From germline, CDR1 is GTSNPN and CDR2 SVGIG (reference sequence). The CDR3 has 11 amino acids.

The sample holds many counts of this clonotype. The chain uses TRBV6-5 and TRBJ2-5, with D possibly TRBD2 on 6 matching bases. V lost 4 bases and J 4 bases, leaving 10 bases between the germline ends. Per the germline V gene, CDR1 is MNHEY and CDR2 is SVGAGI. The CDR3 runs to 13 residues. The CDR3 DNA follows: TGTGCCAGCAGTTGGGGGGTCGGAGAGACCCAGTACTTC. Translated: CASSWGVGETQYF.

This clonotype was recorded at least ten times. The J gene is TRBJ2-1, the V gene TRBV7-2; D gene uncertain. The CDR3 totals 14 residues. Germline-derived CDR1 and CDR2 are SGHTA and FQGNSA. The V end lost 5 bases, the J end lost 11 bases, and 19 bases lay between the germline ends. The CDR3 reads CASSPSYESMKQFF. In nucleotides, the CDR3 is TGTGCCAGCAGCCCATCCTACGAGTCAATGAAGCAGTTCTTC.

This chain uses TRBV2 with TRBJ2-1, with D unresolved. CDR1 is SNHLY and CDR2 is FYNNEI in the germline V gene. The CDR3 has 12 residues. V was shortened by 6 bases and J by 4 bases, with 7 bases between the two germline ends. The chain's CDR3 is CASSARYNEQFF. The DNA of the CDR3 is TGTGCCAGCAGCGCCAGGTACAATGAGCAGTTCTTC. The full variable domain, rest sourced from reference TRBV2 and TRBJ2-1, is EPEVTQTPSHQVTQMGQEVILRCVPISNHLYFYWYRQILGQKVEFLVSFYNNEISEKSEIFDDQFSVERPDGSNFTLKIRSTKLEDSAMYFCASSARYNEQFFGPGTRLTVL.

V gene TRBV15 combines with J gene TRBJ1-6; D gene unclear. CDR3 length: 15 residues. Germline assignment: CDR1 LNHNV and CDR2 YYDKDF (reference sequence). V lost 6 bases, J lost 0 bases, and 9 bases lay in between. The CDR3 bases are TGTGCCACCAGACCCAGCAGCTCCTATAATTCACCCCTCCACTTT. Protein sequence: CATRPSSSYNSPLHF.

The chain has TRBV6-5 and TRBJ1-1; D is uncertain. The V and J ends lost 2 bases and 1 base respectively, with 8 bases between them. Germline lookup yields CDR1 MNHEY and CDR2 SVGAGI. The length of the CDR3 is 14 residues. The CDR3 coding sequence is TGTGCCAGCAGTTACGGGTGGGGGAACACTGAAGCTTTCTTT. Its translation is CASSYGWGNTEAFF.

The sample holds many counts of this clonotype. The chain has TRBV12-3 or TRBV12-4 and TRBJ1-5; no definite D call. The V gene lost 5 bases and the J gene lost 5 bases, with 10 bases spanning the gap. The CDR3 runs to 13 residues. As DNA, the CDR3 is TGTGCCAGCAGTCCCGCGGCCTATCAGCCCCAGCATTTT. It is translated as CASSPAAYQPQHF.

The rearrangement joins TRBV11-2 to TRBJ1-5; 7 bases agree with TRBD1. This CDR3 is 15 amino acids long. Germline V lookup: CDR1 SGHAT, CDR2 FQNNGV. V shed 5 bases, J shed 6 bases, and the junction held 10 bases outside the gene matches. This CDR3 reads CASSNAIGGGQPQHF. The CDR3 DNA reads as TGTGCCAGCAGCAACGCGATAGGGGGCGGTCAGCCCCAGCATTTT.

This clonotype was seen only a few times. J is TRBJ2-7 and V is TRBV27; 8 nucleotides line up with TRBD1. The CDR3 contains 14 residues. J was trimmed by 2 bases and V by 5 bases; bases with no gene match: 5. Germline CDR1 and CDR2: MNHEY and SMNVEV (reference sequence). This CDR3 reads CASSLQGVAYEQYF. The CDR3 DNA reads as TGTGCCAGCAGTCTACAGGGGGTGGCCTACGAGCAGTACTTC.

Only a few counts were recorded for this clonotype. This chain links TRBV4-3 with TRBJ1-5, with D tentatively TRBD1 (5 bases). V was cut by 2 bases and J by 2 bases, with 19 bases left in between. Germline-derived CDR1 and CDR2 are LGHNA and YSLEER. The CDR3 extends over 18 amino acids. For the CDR3, the DNA is TGCGCCAGCAGCCAAATTTGGTGGGGGGAGCGGGGCAATCAGCCCCAGCATTTT. This encodes CASSQIWWGERGNQPQHF.

The rearrangement uses TRBV9 and TRBJ1-1, with D hard to call. The V gene lost 0 bases and the J gene lost 10 bases, with 13 bases spanning the gap. Germline lookup yields CDR1 SGDLS and CDR2 YYNGEE. CDR3 length equals 13 residues. The CDR3 loop reads CASSVDTSSAAFF. The CDR3 region has the DNA TGTGCCAGCAGCGTAGATACCTCCTCGGCAGCTTTCTTT. Together with reference TRBV9 and TRBJ1-1, the CDR3 gives the full variable domain: DSGVTQTPKHLITATGQRVTLRCSPRSGDLSVYWYQQSLDQGLQFLIQYYNGEERAKGNILERFSAQQFPDLHSELNLSSLELGDSALYFCASSVDTSSAAFFGQGTRLTVV.